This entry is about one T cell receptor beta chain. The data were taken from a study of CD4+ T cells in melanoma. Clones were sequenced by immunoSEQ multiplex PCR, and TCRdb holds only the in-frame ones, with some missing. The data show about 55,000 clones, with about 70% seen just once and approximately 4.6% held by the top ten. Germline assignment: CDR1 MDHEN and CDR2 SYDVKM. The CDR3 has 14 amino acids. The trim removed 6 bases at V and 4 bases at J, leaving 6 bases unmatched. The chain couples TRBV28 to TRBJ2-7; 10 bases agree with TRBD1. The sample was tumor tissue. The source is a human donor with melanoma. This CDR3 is CASRAGTGVYEQYF. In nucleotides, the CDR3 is TGTGCCAGCAGGGCCGGGACAGGGGTGTACGAGCAGTACTTC.